Listed below are T cell receptor beta chains from one sample, sequenced in a study of blood T cell repertoires in COVID-19. Some clones are missing from TCRdb's copy, which holds only in-frame ones; the method was immunoSEQ multiplex PCR. The profile shows 80,000 to 95,000 clones, 75% to 90% of them singletons. The sample taken for sequencing was peripheral blood. Every receptor here comes from a woman aged 45 to 65 with active or convalescent COVID-19. Both conserved end residues are part of each CDR3. Fields, in order: V gene, D gene, clone size, CDR3 protein. A D gene is named only where the DNA matches it firmly. Clone size, where shown, is once, few, many, or a class for clones that have expanded.

V gene: TRBV5-6
D gene: TRBD1
clone size: NA
CDR3 protein: CASSLRGQVSNEQFF

V gene: TRBV7-3
D gene: TRBD2
clone size: NA
CDR3 protein: CASSYSGGNTDTQYF

V gene: TRBV3-1/TRBV3-2
D gene: TRBD2
clone size: medium-sized
CDR3 protein: CASSQFGGLAENTGELFF

V gene: TRBV5-4
D gene: NA
clone size: NA
CDR3 protein: CASSPIASTGELFF

V gene: TRBV27
D gene: NA
clone size: NA
CDR3 protein: CASSTEGGRAQYF

V gene: TRBV2
D gene: NA
clone size: NA
CDR3 protein: CASSEYRSDGYTF

V gene: TRBV19
D gene: TRBD2
clone size: NA
CDR3 protein: CASSMQLAGVQETQYF

V gene: TRBV7-2
D gene: NA
clone size: NA
CDR3 protein: CASSPGVTSLFHYEQYF

V gene: TRBV7-8
D gene: NA
clone size: NA
CDR3 protein: CASSLDPRLSNQPQHF

V gene: TRBV7-6
D gene: TRBD2
clone size: NA
CDR3 protein: CASSLGTSGGTQETQYF

V gene: TRBV14
D gene: TRBD1
clone size: NA
CDR3 protein: CASSQDLGRGPYGYTF

V gene: TRBV23-1
D gene: TRBD1
clone size: once
CDR3 protein: CASSQSGQDNEQFF

V gene: TRBV19
D gene: NA
clone size: NA
CDR3 protein: CASNLGGNQPQHF

V gene: TRBV6-1
D gene: TRBD1
clone size: NA
CDR3 protein: CASSEAGQGFGYTF

V gene: TRBV4-3
D gene: TRBD1
clone size: NA
CDR3 protein: CASSRGDRDILSGNTIYF

V gene: TRBV20-1
D gene: NA
clone size: NA
CDR3 protein: CSASPRSSYEQYF

V gene: TRBV7-3
D gene: NA
clone size: NA
CDR3 protein: CASSYLSGTEAFF

V gene: TRBV7-9
D gene: NA
clone size: NA
CDR3 protein: CASSLGGVGYNEQFF

V gene: TRBV5-1
D gene: NA
clone size: NA
CDR3 protein: CASSLGAGAKGVGTDTQYF

V gene: TRBV6-2/TRBV6-3
D gene: NA
clone size: once
CDR3 protein: CASSYSRVGTHFYEQYF

V gene: TRBV18
D gene: TRBD1
clone size: NA
CDR3 protein: CASSYTGVDEKLFF

V gene: TRBV13
D gene: NA
clone size: NA
CDR3 protein: CASSSPGDEQFF

V gene: TRBV5-4
D gene: TRBD1
clone size: once
CDR3 protein: CASSPGTGNTEAFF

V gene: TRBV6-2/TRBV6-3
D gene: TRBD2
clone size: NA
CDR3 protein: CASSVLRRLAGVYEQYF

V gene: TRBV7-2
D gene: NA
clone size: once
CDR3 protein: CASSLAGALNQPQHF

V gene: TRBV30
D gene: NA
clone size: NA
CDR3 protein: CAWSVEPRIGYTF

V gene: TRBV6-4
D gene: NA
clone size: NA
CDR3 protein: CASSDELRFIFCYEQYF

V gene: TRBV2
D gene: NA
clone size: NA
CDR3 protein: CASSARQAATGNTIYF

V gene: TRBV7-3
D gene: TRBD1
clone size: NA
CDR3 protein: CASSSEGGRNSPLHF

V gene: TRBV30
D gene: NA
clone size: once
CDR3 protein: CAWSVPFRGTDTQYF

V gene: TRBV29-1
D gene: NA
clone size: NA
CDR3 protein: CSGSQGTDTQYF

V gene: TRBV29-1
D gene: TRBD1
clone size: NA
CDR3 protein: CSVRPGTGFNYGYTF

V gene: TRBV7-2
D gene: TRBD2
clone size: NA
CDR3 protein: CASSLSGGHQETQYF

V gene: TRBV5-1
D gene: TRBD1
clone size: NA
CDR3 protein: CASSMGQSNTGELFF

V gene: TRBV9
D gene: NA
clone size: NA
CDR3 protein: CASSVGGGDTEAFF

V gene: TRBV5-5
D gene: TRBD2
clone size: NA
CDR3 protein: CASSPRTSGGVNEQFF

V gene: TRBV9
D gene: NA
clone size: NA
CDR3 protein: CASSVGQDNEQFF

V gene: TRBV19
D gene: NA
clone size: NA
CDR3 protein: CASSIGGSNTEAFF

V gene: TRBV7-2
D gene: TRBD2
clone size: NA
CDR3 protein: CASSFKAGGLEQYF

V gene: TRBV7-2
D gene: NA
clone size: NA
CDR3 protein: CASSTQGETEAFF

V gene: TRBV12-3/TRBV12-4
D gene: NA
clone size: NA
CDR3 protein: CASRQTMNTEAFF

V gene: TRBV5-1
D gene: NA
clone size: NA
CDR3 protein: CASSLGRVDDNSPLHF

V gene: TRBV3-1/TRBV3-2
D gene: NA
clone size: once
CDR3 protein: CASSRGPGGNTEAFF

V gene: TRBV5-1
D gene: NA
clone size: NA
CDR3 protein: CASSLEEGGTDTQYF

V gene: TRBV7-2
D gene: NA
clone size: NA
CDR3 protein: CASRLDRSSYGYTF

V gene: TRBV3-1/TRBV3-2
D gene: NA
clone size: NA
CDR3 protein: CASSQGFLQSLNSPLHF

V gene: TRBV6-6
D gene: TRBD1
clone size: NA
CDR3 protein: CASSLQPTGNGGYTF

V gene: TRBV23-1
D gene: NA
clone size: once
CDR3 protein: CASSAPGNEQYF

V gene: TRBV9
D gene: TRBD1
clone size: once
CDR3 protein: CASSVGQGAYEQYF

V gene: TRBV2
D gene: NA
clone size: once
CDR3 protein: CASSGLGGTIYF

V gene: TRBV13
D gene: NA
clone size: NA
CDR3 protein: CASSLGQNSGNTIYF

V gene: TRBV6-6
D gene: TRBD1
clone size: NA
CDR3 protein: CASSKDQTGTNSPLHF

V gene: TRBV28
D gene: NA
clone size: NA
CDR3 protein: CASSLTGITEAFF

V gene: TRBV7-2
D gene: TRBD1
clone size: NA
CDR3 protein: CASSSWDSEFNEQFF

V gene: TRBV5-1
D gene: NA
clone size: NA
CDR3 protein: CASSLAPGIDTEAFF

V gene: TRBV7-6
D gene: NA
clone size: few
CDR3 protein: CASSLESGRRGHEQYF

V gene: TRBV25-1
D gene: TRBD1
clone size: NA
CDR3 protein: CASSERAGGSTGELFF

V gene: TRBV6-5
D gene: NA
clone size: NA
CDR3 protein: CASAWRSPLHF

V gene: TRBV27
D gene: NA
clone size: NA
CDR3 protein: CASSYGRETEAFF